Described below is a single T cell receptor (beta chain) sequence and its context. CDR1 is MNHEY, CDR2 SMNVEV, per germline (reference sequence). V lost 6 bases and J 4 bases, leaving 16 bases between the germline ends. The CDR3 length is 16 residues. This specimen belongs to a study of blood T cell repertoires in COVID-19. Study details: T cells, B-cell-depleted T cells, or PBMCs provided the cDNA or gDNA that served as material.

In the original analysis: The authors estimated nucleated cell counts from reference gene primer amplification. Assay: immunoSEQ multiplex PCR; the TCRdb copy retains only in-frame clones and omits some. That table furnishes V, J and clone size, whereas the DNA furnished D and trimming. This table holds about 60,000 clones, approximately 92% found once. V usage is TRBV27 and J usage is TRBJ2-6; D gene unclear. This TCR derives from a human donor with active COVID-19. The donor label of this sample is uncertain. Specimen: peripheral blood. CDR3 residues: CASSPARGEGANVLTF. The CDR3 bases are TGTGCCAGCAGCCCGGCGCGAGGAGAGGGGGCCAACGTCCTGACTTTC.